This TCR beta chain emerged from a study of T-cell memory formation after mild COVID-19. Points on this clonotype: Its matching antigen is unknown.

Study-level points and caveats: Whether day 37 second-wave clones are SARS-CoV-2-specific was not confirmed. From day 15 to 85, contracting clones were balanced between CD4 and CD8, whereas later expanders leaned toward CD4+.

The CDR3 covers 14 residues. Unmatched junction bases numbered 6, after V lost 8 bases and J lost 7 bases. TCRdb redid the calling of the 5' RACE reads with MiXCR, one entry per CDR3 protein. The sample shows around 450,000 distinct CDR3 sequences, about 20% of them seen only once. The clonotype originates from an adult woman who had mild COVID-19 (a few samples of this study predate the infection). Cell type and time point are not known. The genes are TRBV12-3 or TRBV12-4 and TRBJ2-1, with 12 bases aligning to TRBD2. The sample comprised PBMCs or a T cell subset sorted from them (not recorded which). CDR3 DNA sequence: TGTGCCAGCCGCGGACTAGCGGGATCTAATGAGCAGTTCTTC. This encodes CASRGLAGSNEQFF.